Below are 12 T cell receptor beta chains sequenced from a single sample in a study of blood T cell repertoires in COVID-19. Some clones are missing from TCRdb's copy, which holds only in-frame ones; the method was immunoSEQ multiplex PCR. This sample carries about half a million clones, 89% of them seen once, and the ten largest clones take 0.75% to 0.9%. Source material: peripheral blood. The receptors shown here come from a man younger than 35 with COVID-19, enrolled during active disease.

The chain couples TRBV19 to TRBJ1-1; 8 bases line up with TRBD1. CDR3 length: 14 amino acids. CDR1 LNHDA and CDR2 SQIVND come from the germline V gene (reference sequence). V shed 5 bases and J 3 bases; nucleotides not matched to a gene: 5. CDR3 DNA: TGTGCCAGTAGTCTCGGGACAGGCCACACTGAAGCTTTCTTT. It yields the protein CASSLGTGHTEAFF.

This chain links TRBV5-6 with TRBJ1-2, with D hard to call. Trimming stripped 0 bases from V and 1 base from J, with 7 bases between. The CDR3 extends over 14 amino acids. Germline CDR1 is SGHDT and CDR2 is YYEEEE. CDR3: CASSLEGGNYGYTF. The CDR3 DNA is TGTGCCAGCAGCTTGGAAGGAGGTAACTATGGCTACACCTTC.

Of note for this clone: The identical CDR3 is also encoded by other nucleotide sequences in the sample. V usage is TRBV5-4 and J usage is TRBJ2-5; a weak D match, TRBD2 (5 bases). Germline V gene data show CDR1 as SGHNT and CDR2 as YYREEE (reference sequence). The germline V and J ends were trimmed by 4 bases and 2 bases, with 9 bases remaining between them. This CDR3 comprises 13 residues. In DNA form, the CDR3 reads TGTGCCAGCAGCCCAGGAGGTCAAGAGACCCAGTACTTC. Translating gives CASSPGGQETQYF.

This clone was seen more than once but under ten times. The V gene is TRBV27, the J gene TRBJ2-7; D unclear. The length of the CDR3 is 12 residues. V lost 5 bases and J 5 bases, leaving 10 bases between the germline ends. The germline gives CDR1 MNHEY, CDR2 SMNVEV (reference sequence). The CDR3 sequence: CASSHLGHEQYF. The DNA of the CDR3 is TGTGCCAGCAGTCACCTAGGCCACGAGCAGTACTTC.

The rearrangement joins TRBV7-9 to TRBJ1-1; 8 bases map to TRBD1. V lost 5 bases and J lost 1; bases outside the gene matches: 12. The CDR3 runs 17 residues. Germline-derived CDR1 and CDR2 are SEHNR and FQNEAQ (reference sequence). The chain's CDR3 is CASSPGTGQGGNTEAFF. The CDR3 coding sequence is TGTGCCAGCAGCCCGGGCACCGGACAGGGAGGGAACACTGAAGCTTTCTTT.

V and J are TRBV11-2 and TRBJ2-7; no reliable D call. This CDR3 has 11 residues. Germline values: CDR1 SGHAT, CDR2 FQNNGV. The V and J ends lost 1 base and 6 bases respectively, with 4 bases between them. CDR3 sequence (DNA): TGTGCCAGCAGCTTAGCATTCGAGCAGTACTTC. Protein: CASSLAFEQYF.

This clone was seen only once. The CDR3 loop is CASSMTSSYNEQFF. In DNA, the CDR3 is TGCGCCAGCAGCATGACTAGCTCCTACAATGAGCAGTTCTTC. The V call is TRBV5-1, the J call TRBJ2-1, with a tentative D call TRBD2 (6 bases). This CDR3 has 14 amino acids. Germline CDR1 and CDR2: SGHRS and YFSETQ. The germline V and J ends were trimmed by 4 bases and 0 bases, with 8 bases remaining between them.

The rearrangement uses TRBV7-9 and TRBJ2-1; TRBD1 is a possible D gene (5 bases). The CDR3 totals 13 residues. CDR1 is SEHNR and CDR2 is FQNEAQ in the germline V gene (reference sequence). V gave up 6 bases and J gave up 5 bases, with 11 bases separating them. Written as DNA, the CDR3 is TGTGCCAGCAGACGAAAACAGGACAATGAGCAGTTCTTC. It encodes CASRRKQDNEQFF.

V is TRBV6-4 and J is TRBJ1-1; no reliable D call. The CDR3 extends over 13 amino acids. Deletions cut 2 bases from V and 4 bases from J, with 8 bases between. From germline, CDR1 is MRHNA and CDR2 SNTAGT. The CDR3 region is CASSDLFGTEAFF. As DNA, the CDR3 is TGTGCCAGCAGTGACCTTTTCGGCACTGAAGCTTTCTTT.

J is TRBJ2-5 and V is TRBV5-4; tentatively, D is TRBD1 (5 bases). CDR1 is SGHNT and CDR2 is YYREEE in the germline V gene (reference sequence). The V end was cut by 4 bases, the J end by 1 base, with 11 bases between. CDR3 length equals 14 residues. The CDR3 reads CASSPRGFQETQYF. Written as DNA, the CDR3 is TGTGCCAGCAGCCCTAGGGGATTCCAAGAGACCCAGTACTTC.

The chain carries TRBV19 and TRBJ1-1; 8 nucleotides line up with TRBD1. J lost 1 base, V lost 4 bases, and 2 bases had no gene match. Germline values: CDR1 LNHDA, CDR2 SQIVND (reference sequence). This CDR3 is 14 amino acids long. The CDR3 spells CASSRDRRNTEAFF. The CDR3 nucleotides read TGTGCCAGTAGTAGGGACAGGCGGAACACTGAAGCTTTCTTT.

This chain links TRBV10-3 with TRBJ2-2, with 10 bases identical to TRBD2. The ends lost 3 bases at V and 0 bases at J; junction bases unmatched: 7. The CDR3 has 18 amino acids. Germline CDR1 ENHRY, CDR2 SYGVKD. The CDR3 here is CAISDRLAGRTNTGELFF. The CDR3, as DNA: TGTGCCATCAGTGACCGACTAGCGGGCCGTACGAACACCGGGGAGCTGTTTTTT.